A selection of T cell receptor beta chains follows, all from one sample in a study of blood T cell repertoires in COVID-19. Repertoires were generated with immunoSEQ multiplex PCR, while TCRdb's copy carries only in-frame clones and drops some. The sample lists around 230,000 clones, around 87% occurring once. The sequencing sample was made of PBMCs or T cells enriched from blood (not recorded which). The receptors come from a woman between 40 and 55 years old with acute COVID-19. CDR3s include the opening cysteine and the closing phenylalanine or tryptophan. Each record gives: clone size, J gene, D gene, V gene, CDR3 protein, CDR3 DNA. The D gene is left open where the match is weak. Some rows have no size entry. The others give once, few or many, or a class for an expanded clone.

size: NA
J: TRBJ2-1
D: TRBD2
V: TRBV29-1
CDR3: CSVDTGTSGNNEQFF
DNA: TGCAGCGTTGATACCGGGACTAGCGGGAACAATGAGCAGTTCTTC

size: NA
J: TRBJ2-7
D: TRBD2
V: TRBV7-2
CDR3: CASSLAMAGGEQYF
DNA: TGTGCCAGCAGCTTAGCAATGGCGGGAGGCGAGCAGTACTTC

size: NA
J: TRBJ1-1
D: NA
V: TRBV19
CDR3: CASRAGKERDTEAFF
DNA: TGTGCCAGTAGAGCGGGGAAGGAGCGGGACACTGAAGCTTTCTTT

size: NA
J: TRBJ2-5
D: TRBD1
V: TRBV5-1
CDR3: CASSKETDRVEYF
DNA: TGCGCCAGCAGCAAGGAAACGGACAGGGTCGAGTACTTC

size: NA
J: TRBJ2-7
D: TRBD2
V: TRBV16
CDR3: CASSHTGTSDFTQQYF
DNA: TGTGCCAGCAGCCATACCGGGACTAGCGATTTTACACAGCAGTACTTC

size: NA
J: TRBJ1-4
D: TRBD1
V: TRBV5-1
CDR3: CASSLVGQSNEKLFF
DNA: TGCGCCAGCAGCTTGGTGGGACAGTCTAATGAAAAACTGTTTTTT

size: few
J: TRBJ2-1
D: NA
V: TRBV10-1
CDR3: CASSGRRGLSSYNEQFF
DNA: TGCGCCAGCAGTGGGAGGAGGGGGCTAAGCTCCTACAATGAGCAGTTCTTC

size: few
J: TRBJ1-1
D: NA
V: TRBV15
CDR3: CATREGTEAFF
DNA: TGTGCCACCAGGGAGGGGACTGAAGCTTTCTTT

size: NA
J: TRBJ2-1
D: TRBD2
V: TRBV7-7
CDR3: CASSSGTSRENEQFF
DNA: TGTGCTAGCAGCTCTGGGACTAGCAGAGAGAATGAGCAGTTCTTC

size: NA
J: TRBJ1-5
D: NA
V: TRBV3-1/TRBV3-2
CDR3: CASSQAVGEGQPQHF
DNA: TGTGCCAGCAGCCAAGCGGTAGGGGAGGGTCAGCCCCAGCATTTT

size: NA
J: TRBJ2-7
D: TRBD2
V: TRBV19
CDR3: CASSMGLADAYEQYF
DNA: TGTGCCAGTAGTATGGGACTAGCGGACGCCTACGAGCAGTACTTC

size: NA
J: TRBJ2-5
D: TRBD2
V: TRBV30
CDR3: CAWSFSGSRQETQYF
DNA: TGTGCCTGGAGCTTCAGCGGGAGTCGTCAGGAGACCCAGTACTTC

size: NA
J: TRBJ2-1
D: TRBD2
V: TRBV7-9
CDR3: CASSLFREAVNEQFF
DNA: TGTGCCAGCAGCTTATTTCGGGAGGCTGTGAATGAGCAGTTCTTC

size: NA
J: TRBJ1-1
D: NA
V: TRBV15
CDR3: CATSRDMNTEAFF
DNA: TGTGCCACCAGCAGAGATATGAACACTGAAGCTTTCTTT

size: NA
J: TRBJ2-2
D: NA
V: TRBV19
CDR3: CASALELTNTGELFF
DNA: TGTGCCAGTGCACTGGAGCTAACGAACACCGGGGAGCTGTTTTTT

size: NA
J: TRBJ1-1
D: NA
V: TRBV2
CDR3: CASSPGLPNTEAFF
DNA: TGTGCCAGCAGCCCAGGACTGCCGAACACTGAAGCTTTCTTT

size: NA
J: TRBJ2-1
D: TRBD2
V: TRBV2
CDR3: CASSLYPSGSYNEQFF
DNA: TGTGCCAGCAGTCTATACCCTAGCGGGTCCTACAATGAGCAGTTCTTC

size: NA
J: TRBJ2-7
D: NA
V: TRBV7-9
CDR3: CASSLGQFSYEQYF
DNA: TGTGCCAGCAGCCTAGGACAGTTCTCCTACGAGCAGTACTTC

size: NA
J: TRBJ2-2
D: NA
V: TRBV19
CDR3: CASSRSGGANTGELFF
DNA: TGTGCCAGTAGTAGGTCGGGGGGCGCGAACACCGGGGAGCTGTTTTTT

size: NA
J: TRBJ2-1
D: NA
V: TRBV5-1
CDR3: CASSWTTVKNREQFF
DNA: TGCGCCAGCAGCTGGACTACGGTGAAGAACCGGGAGCAGTTCTTC

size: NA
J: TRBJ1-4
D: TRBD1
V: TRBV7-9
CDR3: CASSATGGGKLFF
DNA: TGTGCCAGCAGTGCTACAGGGGGCGGAAAACTGTTTTTT

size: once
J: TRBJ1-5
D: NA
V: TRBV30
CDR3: CAWSGGLDGNQPQHF
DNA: TGTGCCTGGAGTGGGGGCCTGGACGGCAATCAGCCCCAGCATTTT

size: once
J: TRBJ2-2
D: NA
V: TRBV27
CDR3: CASSLFPWVGVPNTGELFF
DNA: TGTGCCAGCAGTTTATTTCCCTGGGTTGGAGTCCCCAACACCGGGGAGCTGTTTTTT